This T cell receptor (beta chain) was obtained from a study of cytomegalovirus exposure and HLA in healthy donors. The PCR was carried out with 60 Vbeta primers and 13 Jbeta primers. Method: immunoSEQ multiplex PCR; TCRdb's copy keeps in-frame clones and lacks some. The sample holds 150,000 to 200,000 clones, 75% to 85% seen once. The CDR3 consists of 17 residues. CDR1 and CDR2 (germline): SGHRS, YFSETQ. Trimming took off 0 bases at V and 0 bases at J, with 16 bases between the two ends. A remark on this clone: What it binds is unknown.

Notes on the study in general: Earlier analysis looked at TCR beta V segments, and most were productive about 90% or about 30% of the time.

This chain uses TRBV5-1 with TRBJ2-7, with D possibly matching TRBD2 (6 bases). The clonotype originates from a woman aged 50 to 60 in good health and CMV-seronegative. Sample: PBMCs. This CDR3 is CASSLARAGGASYEQYF. In DNA, the CDR3 is TGCGCCAGCAGCTTGGCGCGAGCGGGTGGGGCCTCCTACGAGCAGTACTTC.